This is a list of T cell receptor beta chains from one sample in a study of human T cells and chemical hapten exposure. Via MiXCR, TCRdb re-called the RACE reads, giving one row per CDR3 protein. The data show nearly 350,000 distinct CDR3 sequences, around 6.9% seen once. The starting material was whole blood, obtained in connection with sensitization to the hapten diphenylcyclopropenone (DPC). The receptors were gathered from a woman in her late teens or twenties with alopecia areata. Some clones in this sample may be carry-over from other donors' samples. The conserved cysteine and the conserved F or W are not part of the CDR3 here.

j_call v_call cdr3_aa
TRBJ1-6 TRBV12-3/TRBV12-4 ASSLSSYGSPLH
TRBJ2-5 TRBV4-3 ASSRKTIGTEKETQY
TRBJ1-3 TRBV12-3/TRBV12-4 ASSLGGRGNTIY
TRBJ2-2 TRBV3-1 ASSPGLAGAGTGELF
TRBJ2-2 TRBV24-1 ASSGGDTGELF
TRBJ2-7 TRBV10-3 AISGQSMDEQY
TRBJ2-7 TRBV6-2/TRBV6-3 ASSYQPYEQY
TRBJ1-6 TRBV7-9 ASSLGADNSPLH
TRBJ2-2 TRBV19 ASSRQGTGNTGELF
TRBJ2-1 TRBV11-2 ASSSIRVSNNEQF
TRBJ1-1 TRBV12-3/TRBV12-4 ASSLQVYTEAF
TRBJ2-3 TRBV15 ATSVATGSTDTQY
TRBJ2-1 TRBV18 ASSPGQYIYNEQF
TRBJ2-4 TRBV6-2/TRBV6-3 ASSETDSANIQY
TRBJ2-4 TRBV6-5 ASSYSPSIAKNIQY
TRBJ2-3 TRBV27 ASSVRDGGGSDTQY
TRBJ2-3 TRBV12-3/TRBV12-4 ASSLGGRGTQY
TRBJ1-6 TRBV6-5 ASVQGAEMGSPLH
TRBJ2-6 TRBV28 ASLHGPIINSGANVLT
TRBJ2-3 TRBV4-1 ASSSWTLPDTDTQY
TRBJ1-1 TRBV7-2 ASSLERAGTEAF
TRBJ2-3 TRBV6-5 ASSPTSGGASTQY
TRBJ1-1 TRBV20-1 SAHGPSTEAF
TRBJ2-2 TRBV11-3 ASSLFAGRDGELF
TRBJ1-1 TRBV23-1 ASSRTGQGYDSTEAF
TRBJ1-1 TRBV6-2/TRBV6-3 ASSSGATNTEAF
TRBJ2-2 TRBV7-2 ASSPLGAGAVGGELF
TRBJ1-6 TRBV6-5 ATCRGRNSPLH
TRBJ1-1 TRBV12-3/TRBV12-4 ASSPEQGMNTEAF
TRBJ1-1 TRBV13 ASTEMNTEAF
TRBJ2-5 TRBV11-3 ASSPGARETQY
TRBJ2-3 TRBV10-3 AIREARGARDTQY
TRBJ1-2 TRBV6-6 ASSYSRGERTQGYT